These 12 T cell receptor beta chains were sequenced from one sample in a study of T-cell memory formation after mild COVID-19. MiXCR was run by TCRdb on the 5' RACE reads, yielding one entry per CDR3 protein. The table has approximately 250,000 distinct CDR3 sequences, roughly 16% seen once. The sequenced material came from PBMCs or a T cell subset sorted from them (not recorded which). The receptors stem from a man aged 18-30 years who had mild COVID-19 (a few samples of this study predate the infection). Cell type and time point are not known.

The rearrangement links TRBV2 to TRBJ1-4, with D maybe TRBD1 (6 bases). Trimming took 8 bases from V and 4 from J, leaving 17 bases between them. The CDR3 consists of 15 residues. CDR1 and CDR2 (germline): SNHLY, FYNNEI. The CDR3 region is CASLSQGFVNEKLFF. CDR3 in DNA: TGTGCCAGCCTTTCACAGGGCTTCGTTAATGAAAAACTGTTTTTT.

The chain is built from TRBV20-1 and TRBJ2-7; 10 bases map to TRBD2. CDR1 DFQATT and CDR2 SNEGSKA come from the germline V gene (reference sequence). Trimming took 6 bases from V and 3 from J; bases not matched to a gene: 8. This CDR3 spans 14 amino acids. CDR3 region: CSASPTSGVYEQYF. DNA of the CDR3: TGCAGTGCGAGCCCAACTAGCGGGGTCTACGAGCAGTACTTC.

In its sample, this clonotype was seen a few times. The rearrangement uses TRBV12-3 or TRBV12-4 and TRBJ2-5; unclear D gene. The CDR3 is 16 residues long. V gave up 6 bases and J gave up 0 bases, with 17 bases separating them. The CDR3 spells CASSNAPTRYQETQYF. The CDR3 nucleotides read TGTGCCAGCAGCAATGCCCCCACACGGTACCAAGAGACCCAGTACTTC.

This clonotype was counted only a few times. The chain joins TRBV7-2 to TRBJ2-1; 7 positions match TRBD1. V shed 6 bases, J shed 4 bases, and the junction held 3 bases outside the gene matches. The CDR3 consists of 13 residues. Germline V gene lookup returns CDR1 SGHTA and CDR2 FQGNSA. The chain's CDR3 is CASRKTGYNEQFF. The CDR3 nucleotides read TGTGCCAGCAGGAAGACAGGGTACAATGAGCAGTTCTTC.

The chain carries TRBV19 and TRBJ2-7; tentatively, D is TRBD1 (5 bases). The CDR3 is made up of 12 amino acids. Per the germline V gene, CDR1 is LNHDA and CDR2 is SQIVND (reference sequence). V shed 10 bases and J shed 10 bases, with 20 bases lying between them. This CDR3 is CATVPDLGRQYV. The CDR3 DNA reads TGTGCCACCGTCCCCGACTTGGGGCGCCAGTACGTC.

The V gene is TRBV15, the J gene TRBJ1-5, with 7 bases matching TRBD1. V gave up 1 base and J gave up 4 bases; unmatched junction bases: 4. The CDR3 is 15 residues long. Germline V gives CDR1 LNHNV, CDR2 YYDKDF (reference sequence). CDR3 region: CATSRVDRSNQPQHF. For the CDR3, the DNA is TGTGCCACCAGCAGAGTGGACAGGAGTAATCAGCCCCAGCATTTT.

The V gene is TRBV29-1, the J gene TRBJ1-2; D is ambiguous. Trimming pared 5 bases from V and 2 bases from J, leaving 12 bases between. This CDR3 region has 13 residues. The germline V gene has CDR1 SQVTM and CDR2 ANQGSEA. The CDR3 is CSVSQILNYGYTF. CDR3 nucleotide sequence: TGCAGCGTTTCCCAGATCCTGAACTATGGCTACACCTTC. The whole variable domain, remainder taken from reference TRBV29-1 and TRBJ1-2, is SAVISQKPSRDICQRGTSLTIQCQVDSQVTMMFWYRQQPGQSLTLIATANQGSEATYESGFVIDKFPISRPNLTFSTLTVSNMSPEDSSIYLCSVSQILNYGYTFGSGTRLTVV.

This clonotype occurred a few times. The chain combines TRBV10-2 with TRBJ2-3; D ambiguous. The CDR3 totals 16 residues. V shed 0 bases and J shed 0 bases, with 10 bases lying between them. In germline, CDR1 is WSHSY, CDR2 SAAADI. CDR3 coding DNA: TGCGCCAGCAGTGAGTCGCTAACTACTAGCACAGATACGCAGTATTTT. Encoded protein: CASSESLTTSTDTQYF.

The V and J genes are TRBV20-1 and TRBJ2-7, with D hard to call. V gave up 6 bases and J gave up 1 base, with 13 bases separating them. CDR3 length: 13 amino acids. Germline V gives CDR1 DFQATT, CDR2 SNEGSKA (reference sequence). The CDR3 here is CSARSTSSYEQYV. DNA of the CDR3: TGCAGTGCCAGGAGTACGTCGTCCTACGAGCAGTACGTC.

This sequence joins TRBV29-1 and TRBJ1-2; D is undetermined. V lost 7 bases to trimming and J lost 8 bases, with 14 bases between them. Germline lookup yields CDR1 SQVTM and CDR2 ANQGSEA. The CDR3 consists of 11 residues. The CDR3 spells CSASGSDGYTF. CDR3 in DNA: TGCAGCGCATCAGGATCCGACGGCTACACCTTC.

This clonotype was counted a few times. The chain combines TRBV29-1 with TRBJ2-7; D is perhaps TRBD2 (6 bases). The CDR3 loop spans 11 amino acids. The V end was cut by 7 bases, the J end by 3 bases, with 10 bases between. In germline, CDR1 is SQVTM, CDR2 ANQGSEA. CDR3 region: CSGRDLYEQYF. The CDR3, as DNA: TGCAGCGGGAGGGACCTCTACGAGCAGTACTTC.

The V and J genes are TRBV7-8 and TRBJ1-6; D not resolved. V was cut by 1 base and J by 0 bases, with 10 bases left in between. The CDR3 sequence is 17 residues long. Germline loops: CDR1 SGHVS, CDR2 FQNEAQ. For the CDR3, the DNA is TGTGCCAGCAGCTTAGTCGGTGGCCCCTCCTATAATTCACCCCTCCACTTT. Residues: CASSLVGGPSYNSPLHF.